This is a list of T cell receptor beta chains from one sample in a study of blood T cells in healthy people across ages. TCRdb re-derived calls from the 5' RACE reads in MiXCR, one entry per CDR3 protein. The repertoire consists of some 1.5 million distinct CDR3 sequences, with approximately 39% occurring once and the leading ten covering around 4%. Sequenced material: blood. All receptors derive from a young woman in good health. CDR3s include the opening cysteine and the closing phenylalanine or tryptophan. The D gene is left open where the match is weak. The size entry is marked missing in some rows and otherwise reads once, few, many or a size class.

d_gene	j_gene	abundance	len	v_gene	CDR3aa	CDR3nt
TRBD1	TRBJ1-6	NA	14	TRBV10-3	CAIRDRGYNSPLHF	TGTGCCATCAGGGACAGGGGGTATAATTCACCCCTCCACTTT
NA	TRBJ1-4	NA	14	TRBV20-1	CSARAPGLGEKLFF	TGCAGTGCTAGAGCTCCGGGCCTCGGAGAAAAACTGTTTTTT
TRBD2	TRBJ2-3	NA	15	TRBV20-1	CSARTLAGVVDTQYF	TGCAGTGCTAGAACCCTAGCGGGGGTGGTAGATACGCAGTATTTT
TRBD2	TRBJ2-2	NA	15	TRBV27	CASSRPGGGTGELFF	TGTGCCAGCAGTAGACCCGGGGGGGGTACCGGGGAGCTGTTTTTT
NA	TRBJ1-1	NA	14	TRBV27	CASEAAGGNTEAFF	TGTGCCAGCGAGGCCGCGGGGGGGAACACTGAAGCTTTCTTT
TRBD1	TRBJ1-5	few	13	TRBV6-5	CASGRGSNQPQHF	TGTGCCAGCGGCAGGGGGAGCAATCAGCCCCAGCATTTT
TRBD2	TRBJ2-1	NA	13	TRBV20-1	CSASRGVLNEQFF	TGCAGTGCTAGTCGGGGGGTTTTGAATGAGCAGTTCTTC
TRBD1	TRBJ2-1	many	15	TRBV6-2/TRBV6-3	CASTHRGQGSNEQFF	TGTGCCAGCACTCACCGGGGACAGGGTAGTAATGAGCAGTTCTTC
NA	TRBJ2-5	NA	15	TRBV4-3	CASSRSMTAQETQYF	TGCGCCAGCAGCCGCTCTATGACCGCACAAGAGACCCAGTACTTC
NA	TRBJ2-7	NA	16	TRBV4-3	CASSQVIRGSYNEQYF	TGCGCCAGCAGTCAAGTCATAAGGGGGTCTTACAATGAGCAGTACTTC
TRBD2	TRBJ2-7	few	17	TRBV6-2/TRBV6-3	CASIKKRRTSSTYEQYF	TGTGCCAGCATCAAAAAACGAAGGACTAGCTCCACCTACGAGCAGTACTTC
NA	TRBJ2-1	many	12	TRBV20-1	CSARRRVNEQFF	TGCAGTGCTAGAAGGAGGGTCAATGAGCAGTTCTTC
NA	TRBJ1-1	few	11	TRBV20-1	CSTSGNTEAFF	TGCAGCACTAGTGGGAACACTGAAGCTTTCTTT
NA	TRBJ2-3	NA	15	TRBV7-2	CASSLTYGGADTQYF	TGTGCCAGCAGCTTGACCTACGGAGGTGCAGATACGCAGTATTTT
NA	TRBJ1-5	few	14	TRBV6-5	CASREGTGNQPQHF	TGTGCCAGCCGGGAGGGAACGGGCAATCAGCCCCAGCATTTT